Listed below are T cell receptor beta chains from one sample, sequenced in a study of blood T cell repertoires in COVID-19. Using immunoSEQ multiplex PCR, the repertoire was profiled, and TCRdb retains in-frame clones only, with some absent. The repertoire holds under 350,000 clones, around 86% seen once, with 3.5% to 4.5% in the top ten. Sequences were obtained from PBMCs or T cells enriched from blood (not recorded which). The receptors were sampled from a woman aged 35 to 49 with acute COVID-19. Both conserved end residues are part of each CDR3. D genes are given only for firm matches. Clone size is not always given. Where it is, it says once, few, many or a class for expanded clones.

V	size	D	J	CDR3	DNA
TRBV2	.	TRBD1	TRBJ1-4	CASSSGQGYEKLFF	TGTGCCAGCAGTTCGGGACAGGGTTATGAAAAACTGTTTTTT
TRBV25-1	.	TRBD1	TRBJ1-2	CASSRGTGNSNYGYTF	TGTGCCAGCAGCCGCGGGACAGGGAACTCCAACTATGGCTACACCTTC
TRBV27	.	.	TRBJ2-3	CASSFTVTDTQYF	TGTGCCAGCAGTTTTACAGTCACAGATACGCAGTATTTT
TRBV10-3	.	TRBD2	TRBJ2-2	CATVGLAGNTGELFF	TGTGCCACCGTGGGACTAGCGGGGAACACCGGGGAGCTGTTTTTT
TRBV4-3	.	TRBD1	TRBJ2-2	CASSRRVGTGNTGELFF	TGCGCCAGCAGCCGTCGTGTTGGGACAGGCAACACCGGGGAGCTGTTTTTT
TRBV3-1/TRBV3-2	.	.	TRBJ1-2	CASSQDLVAGKTYGYTF	TGTGCCAGCAGCCAAGATTTAGTCGCAGGGAAGACCTATGGCTACACCTTC
TRBV3-1/TRBV3-2	.	.	TRBJ2-2	CASSQDLGYGSHTGELFF	TGTGCCAGCAGCCAAGATTTGGGGTACGGGAGTCACACCGGGGAGCTGTTTTTT
TRBV6-5	.	.	TRBJ1-5	CASSKTVYSNQPQHF	TGTGCCAGCAGTAAGACAGTTTATAGCAATCAGCCCCAGCATTTT
TRBV7-9	.	TRBD1	TRBJ1-3	CASSFQTGNTIYF	TGTGCCAGCAGCTTCCAGACAGGGAACACCATATATTTT
TRBV7-2	once	TRBD1	TRBJ2-1	CASSLAGQAYNEQFF	TGTGCCAGCAGCTTAGCGGGACAGGCCTACAATGAGCAGTTCTTC
TRBV20-1	.	.	TRBJ2-6	CSASPLSGANVLTF	TGCAGTGCTAGTCCCCTATCTGGGGCCAACGTCCTGACTTTC
TRBV3-1/TRBV3-2	.	.	TRBJ1-4	CASSQVRGRKLFF	TGTGCCAGCAGCCAAGTAAGAGGGCGCAAACTGTTTTTT
TRBV7-2	.	.	TRBJ2-7	CASSTPDRAYEQYF	TGTGCCAGCAGCACACCGGACAGAGCCTACGAGCAGTACTTC
TRBV5-1	.	.	TRBJ2-7	CASSTGGTKTYEQYF	TGCGCCAGCAGCACTGGCGGGACCAAAACCTACGAGCAGTACTTC
TRBV10-3	few	TRBD1	TRBJ1-1	CAISEKWDSHMNTEAFF	TGTGCCATCAGTGAGAAATGGGACAGTCACATGAACACTGAAGCTTTCTTT
TRBV7-2	.	TRBD2	TRBJ2-3	CASSPGGASTDTQYF	TGTGCCAGCAGCCCCGGGGGGGCTAGCACAGATACGCAGTATTTT
TRBV7-2	.	TRBD1	TRBJ1-1	CASSLAGGNTEAFF	TGTGCCAGCAGCTTAGCAGGGGGCAACACTGAAGCTTTCTTT
TRBV7-9	.	TRBD2	TRBJ2-3	CASRSLAGVADTQYF	TGTGCCAGCAGGTCGCTAGCGGGGGTTGCAGATACGCAGTATTTT
TRBV3-1/TRBV3-2	.	.	TRBJ1-2	CASSQVQGESGYTF	TGTGCCAGCAGCCAAGTCCAGGGCGAAAGTGGCTACACCTTC
TRBV3-1/TRBV3-2	.	.	TRBJ1-6	CASSQAESPLHF	TGTGCCAGCAGCCAAGCGGAGTCACCCCTCCACTTT
TRBV24-1	.	TRBD1	TRBJ2-5	CATAGTVQETQYF	TGTGCCACAGCTGGGACAGTTCAAGAGACCCAGTACTTC
TRBV5-1	.	.	TRBJ1-3	CASSLVGAGSGNTIYF	TGCGCCAGCAGCTTGGTAGGGGCTGGCTCTGGAAACACCATATATTTT
TRBV7-9	.	.	TRBJ1-2	CASSPRQNLNYGYTF	TGTGCCAGCAGCCCTAGACAGAACCTTAACTATGGCTACACCTTC
TRBV5-4	.	.	TRBJ1-1	CASSLEQALNTEAFF	TGTGCCAGCAGCTTGGAGCAGGCGCTGAACACTGAAGCTTTCTTT
TRBV9	.	.	TRBJ2-7	CASSVGGRSYEQYF	TGTGCCAGCAGCGTGGGTGGGAGGTCCTACGAGCAGTACTTC
TRBV5-1	.	TRBD2	TRBJ2-3	CASSLALAGITDTQYF	TGCGCCAGCAGCTTGGCACTAGCGGGGATAACAGATACGCAGTATTTT